This T cell receptor beta chain was identified in a study of stem cell transplantation in POMP-related autoinflammatory disease. Using immunoSEQ multiplex PCR, the repertoire was profiled, and TCRdb retains in-frame clones only, with some absent. The sample includes over 60,000 clones, approximately 91% of them seen just once. This CDR3 has 15 amino acids. The J segment lost 2 bases and the V segment lost 5 bases, leaving 6 bases of the junction unmatched. Per the germline V gene, CDR1 is SGHTA and CDR2 is FQGNSA. The TCR sequence derives from a human patient with POMP-related autoinflammation and immune dysregulation (PRAID). The graft donor may have given rise to some T cells. The chain links TRBV7-2 to TRBJ2-1; 7 positions match TRBD2. Sequencing used CD4+ T cells from PBMCs, obtained after stem cell transplantation. CDR3 amino acids: CASSPSGGPYNEQFF. The CDR3, as DNA: TGTGCCAGCAGCCCCTCGGGGGGTCCCTACAATGAGCAGTTCTTC.